This T cell receptor (beta chain) is drawn from a study of blood T cell repertoires in COVID-19. Assay: immunoSEQ multiplex PCR; the TCRdb copy retains only in-frame clones and omits some. Of some 340,000 clones listed, approximately 91% are singletons. The V end lost 3 bases, the J end lost 0 bases, and 9 bases lay between the germline ends. The germline CDR1 and CDR2 sequences are LNHDA and SQIVND (reference sequence). The CDR3 spans 15 residues. This sequence originates from a young woman who had been exposed to COVID-19. This chain links TRBV19 with TRBJ1-5; D is unresolved. Sequencing input: PBMCs or T cells enriched from blood (not recorded which). The CDR3 spells CASSIRVTSNQPQHF. DNA of the CDR3: TGTGCCAGTAGTATCCGGGTCACTAGCAATCAGCCCCAGCATTTT.